One sample yielded the 11 T cell receptor beta chains listed below, sequenced in a study of T-cell reconstitution after alpha-beta-depleted transplantation in children. Library preparation (for TCRbeta) was performed with unique molecular identifiers. MiXCR, applied by TCRdb to the PCR reads, yields one record per CDR3 protein. In the table there are 200,000 to 300,000 distinct CDR3 sequences, about 26% of which are singletons. The sequenced sample was PBMCs, obtained before TCRalphabeta/CD19-depleted stem cell transplant. The receptors here all came from a girl aged 2-9 years with Fanconi anemia, due to receive a stem cell transplant.

This clonotype was seen at least ten times. This sequence joins TRBV7-3 and TRBJ2-1; the D gene is possibly TRBD2 (6 bases). Germline values: CDR1 SGHTA, CDR2 FQGTGA. The CDR3 extends over 17 amino acids. The V end was cut by 2 bases, the J end by 5 bases, with 19 bases between. The CDR3 coding sequence is TGTGCCAGCAGCTTACAGTTGGGGGGAGGATTTGACAATGAGCAGTTCTTC. Protein sequence: CASSLQLGGGFDNEQFF.

This clonotype turned up a few times. The rearrangement joins TRBV18 to TRBJ2-5; no reliable D call. The germline V and J ends were trimmed by 3 bases and 2 bases, with 10 bases remaining between them. The CDR3 length is 14 residues. Germline V gene lookup returns CDR1 KGHSH and CDR2 LQKENI. The CDR3 loop reads CASSPRQQQETQYF. The CDR3 nucleotides are TGTGCCAGCTCACCGCGACAACAGCAAGAGACCCAGTACTTC.

The chain links TRBV11-3 to TRBJ2-3; D may be TRBD1 or TRBD2 (5 bases each). Germline lookup yields CDR1 SGHNT and CDR2 YENEEA. Trimming cost V 3 bases and J 6 bases, with 13 bases left between them. The length of the CDR3 is 14 residues. The CDR3 bases are TGTGCCAGCAGCTTGGGGGTAGATGCGGATACGCAGTATTTT. Translated: CASSLGVDADTQYF.

The chain carries TRBV14 and TRBJ2-5; D gene uncertain. The CDR3 is 12 amino acids. From germline, CDR1 is SGHDN and CDR2 FVKESK. Trimming took 2 bases from V and 4 from J, leaving 5 bases between them. CDR3 nucleotides: TGTGCCAGCAGCCAATCCAGAGAGACCCAGTACTTC. Translating gives CASSQSRETQYF.

This clonotype was counted at least ten times. The rearrangement uses TRBV15 and TRBJ2-1, with D tentatively TRBD1 or TRBD2 (5 bases each). The ends were cut back, 0 bases at V and 4 bases at J, with 13 bases in the middle. Per the germline V gene, CDR1 is LNHNV and CDR2 is YYDKDF (reference sequence). This CDR3 has 16 residues. The CDR3 sequence is CATSRDRGQGYNEQFF. CDR3 coding DNA: TGTGCCACCAGCAGAGATCGAGGGCAGGGATACAATGAGCAGTTCTTC.

This clonotype came up a few times. The chain recombines TRBV3-1 with TRBJ2-5; D ambiguous. Germline CDR1 and CDR2: LGHDT and YNNKEL (reference sequence). The ends were cut back, 1 base at V and 3 bases at J, with 6 bases in the middle. This CDR3 contains 13 residues. CDR3 DNA: TGTGCCAGCAGCCAAGTCCTGAAAGAGACCCAGTACTTC. Amino acid sequence: CASSQVLKETQYF.

This clonotype was detected many times. The V and J genes are TRBV6-5 and TRBJ2-7; TRBD1 might be the D (6 bases). The ends were cut back, 4 bases at V and 1 base at J, with 14 bases in the middle. Germline lookup yields CDR1 MNHEY and CDR2 SVGAGI. CDR3 size: 15 residues. The CDR3 bases are TGTGCCAGCAGTTTCTTCCCGGACAGTTCCTACGAGCAGTACTTC. It codes for CASSFFPDSSYEQYF.

This clonotype has just a few counts. The chain uses TRBV29-1 and TRBJ2-7; weak D call: TRBD1 (6 bases). The CDR3 is made up of 13 amino acids. V was clipped by 0 bases and J by 2 bases, with 8 bases between them. Germline loops: CDR1 SQVTM, CDR2 ANQGSEA. The CDR3 sequence is CSVEDGQTYEQYF. CDR3 coding DNA: TGCAGCGTTGAAGATGGACAGACCTACGAGCAGTACTTC.

In its sample, this clonotype was seen many times. CDR3 sequence reads: CAISDSSYEQYF. The CDR3 DNA is TGTGCCATCAGTGACAGCTCCTACGAGCAGTACTTC. V usage is TRBV10-3 and J usage is TRBJ2-7, with D unclear. Per germline, CDR1 ENHRY and CDR2 SYGVKD. CDR3 length: 12 residues. Trimming took off 3 bases at V and 0 bases at J, with 3 bases between the two ends.

This clonotype was counted ten times or more. This chain joins TRBV4-2 and TRBJ2-3, with D perhaps TRBD1 or TRBD2 (5 bases each). The CDR3 length is 14 residues. V gave up 1 base and J gave up 7 bases, with 12 bases separating them. Germline assignment: CDR1 LGHNA and CDR2 YNFKEQ. In nucleotides, the CDR3 is TGTGCCAGCAGCCAAGTTCACGAGGGGAATACGCAGTATTTT. Translating gives CASSQVHEGNTQYF.

Many counts were recorded for this clonotype. The CDR3 DNA reads as TGTGCCAGCAGCTTAGTGCCGCGGGGGGGCCTCAACACCGGGGAGCTGTTTTTT. Translated, it gives CASSLVPRGGLNTGELFF. V gene TRBV7-2 combines with J gene TRBJ2-2; TRBD2 agrees at 9 bases. V gave up 1 base and J gave up 2 bases; unmatched junction bases: 8. CDR1 and CDR2 from the germline V gene are SGHTA and FQGNSA. The CDR3 runs to 18 residues. Full variable domain (remainder filled in from reference TRBV7-2 and TRBJ2-2): GAGVSQSPSNKVTEKGKDVELRCDPISGHTALYWYRQSLGQGLEFLIYFQGNSAPDKSGLPSDRFSAERTGGSVSTLTIQRTQQEDSAVYLCASSLVPRGGLNTGELFFGEGSRLTVL.